Each of the 9 T cell receptor beta chains below was sequenced from the same sample in a study of Tregs in tolerant kidney transplant recipients (dated by TCRdb to the late 2010s). Library preparation was by the immunoSEQ multiplex PCR assay. Held by TCRdb, this immuneACCESS table contains in-frame sequences only and omits some clones. Under half of the omission traces to an unresolved V gene where checked; the cause of the rest is unknown. The sample contains roughly 250,000 clones, about four fifths of them found a single time. In total, the top ten clones hold over 0.5% of the sample. Source material: CD4+ T cells from blood. These receptors originate from a human donor in good health.

This clone was found a few times. The V gene is TRBV2, the J gene TRBJ2-2; 7 nucleotides align to TRBD1. The CDR3 covers 13 residues. J was trimmed by 4 bases and V by 7 bases; bases with no gene match: 3. Germline values: CDR1 SNHLY, CDR2 FYNNEI. The CDR3 loop is CASKQGSTGELFF. CDR3 nucleotide sequence: TGTGCCAGCAAACAGGGGAGCACCGGGGAGCTGTTTTTT.

This clone was recorded once. V is TRBV5-1 and J is TRBJ1-1, with TRBD1 as a possible D gene (6 bases). Trimming took off 0 bases at V and 4 bases at J, with 16 bases between the two ends. Germline V gene sequence: CDR1 SGHRS, CDR2 YFSETQ. CDR3 length equals 16 residues. This chain's CDR3 is CASSLGPGEGITEAFF. The CDR3 coding sequence is TGCGCCAGCAGCTTGGGACCAGGGGAAGGAATCACTGAAGCTTTCTTT.

The chain employs TRBV5-4 and TRBJ2-7; D is unresolved. Germline CDR1 and CDR2: SGHNT and YYREEE (reference sequence). The CDR3 is made up of 16 amino acids. The V end was cut by 0 bases, the J end by 0 bases, with 13 bases between. The CDR3 nucleotides are TGTGCCAGCAGCTTGGGCCCGGAGTTGAGCTCCTACGAGCAGTACTTC. This translates into CASSLGPELSSYEQYF. The whole variable domain, remainder taken from reference TRBV5-4 and TRBJ2-7, is ETGVTQSPTHLIKTRGQQVTLRCSSQSGHNTVSWYQQALGQGPQFIFQYYREEENGRGNFPPRFSGLQFPNYSSELNVNALELDDSALYLCASSLGPELSSYEQYFGPGTRLTVT.

CDR3 amino acids: CASSEKPAYEQYF. In DNA form, the CDR3 reads TGTGCCAGCAGTGAAAAGCCAGCCTACGAGCAGTACTTC. The gene calls are TRBV6-1 and TRBJ2-7; D gene ambiguous. V dropped 2 bases and J dropped 2 bases, with 7 bases sitting between them. The CDR3 covers 13 residues. Looked up from germline, CDR1 is MNHNS and CDR2 is SASEGT.

In DNA, the CDR3 is TGCGCCAGCAGCTTAAGACTAGCGGGGTCCTACGAGCAGTACTTC. Amino acids: CASSLRLAGSYEQYF. The J gene is TRBJ2-7, the V gene TRBV5-1; the match to TRBD2 covers 11 bases. CDR3 length: 15 residues. Trimming took 2 bases from V and 1 from J; bases not matched to a gene: 2. CDR1 and CDR2 from the germline V gene are SGHRS and YFSETQ.

The rearrangement links TRBV5-4 to TRBJ2-3; the D gene could be TRBD1 or TRBD2 (5 bases each). The germline V and J ends were trimmed by 4 bases and 0 bases, with 12 bases remaining between them. Germline V CDR1 and CDR2: SGHNT, YYREEE (reference sequence). This CDR3 region has 15 residues. CDR3 in amino acids: CASSPGTVSTDTQYF. CDR3 sequence (DNA): TGTGCCAGCAGCCCCGGGACGGTTAGCACAGATACGCAGTATTTT.

The chain joins TRBV18 to TRBJ2-7, with no clear D. This CDR3 has 13 amino acids. Germline V lookup: CDR1 KGHSH, CDR2 LQKENI. Deletions cut 0 bases from V and 4 bases from J, with 7 bases between. The CDR3 sequence: CASSPPVLYEQYF. The CDR3 region has the DNA TGTGCCAGCTCACCACCGGTACTTTACGAGCAGTACTTC.

V gene TRBV6-5 combines with J gene TRBJ1-5; no firm D call. In germline, CDR1 is MNHEY, CDR2 SVGAGI. V was trimmed by 6 bases and J by 3 bases, leaving 12 bases between them. The CDR3 is 14 amino acids. As DNA, the CDR3 is TGTGCCAGCAGACCCTGGCAAGCCAATCAGCCCCAGCATTTT. As protein: CASRPWQANQPQHF.

With respect to this clone: This same CDR3 is encoded by further DNA sequences in the sample. The chain employs TRBV6-5 and TRBJ2-3; D may be TRBD2 (5 bases). This CDR3 spans 12 amino acids. Per the germline V gene, CDR1 is MNHEY and CDR2 is SVGAGI. Trimming pared 6 bases from V and 8 bases from J, leaving 12 bases between. CDR3 sequence: CASRTNGFTQYF. The DNA of the CDR3 is TGTGCCAGCAGGACTAATGGCTTTACGCAGTATTTT.